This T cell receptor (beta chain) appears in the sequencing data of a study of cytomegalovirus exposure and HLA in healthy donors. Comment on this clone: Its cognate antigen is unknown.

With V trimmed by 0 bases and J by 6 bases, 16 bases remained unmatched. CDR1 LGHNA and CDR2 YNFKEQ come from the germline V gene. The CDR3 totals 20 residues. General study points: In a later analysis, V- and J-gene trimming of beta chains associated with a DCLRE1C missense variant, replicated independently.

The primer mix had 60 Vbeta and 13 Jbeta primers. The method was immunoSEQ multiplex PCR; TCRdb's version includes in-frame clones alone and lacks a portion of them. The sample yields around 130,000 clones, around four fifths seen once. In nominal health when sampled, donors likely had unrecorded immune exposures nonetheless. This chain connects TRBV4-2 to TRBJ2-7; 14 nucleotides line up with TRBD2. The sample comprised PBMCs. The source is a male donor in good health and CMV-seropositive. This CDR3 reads CASSQDFRAGTSGRLGEQYF. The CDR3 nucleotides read TGTGCCAGCAGCCAAGATTTTCGCGCCGGGACTAGCGGGAGACTGGGCGAGCAGTACTTC.